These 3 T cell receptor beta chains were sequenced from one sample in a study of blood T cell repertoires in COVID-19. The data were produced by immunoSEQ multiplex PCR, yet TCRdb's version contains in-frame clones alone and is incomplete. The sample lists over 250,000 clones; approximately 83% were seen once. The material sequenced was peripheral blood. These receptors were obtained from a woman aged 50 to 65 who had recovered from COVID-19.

CDR3 protein: CASSLFGGGTEAFF. For the CDR3, the DNA is TGTGCCAGCAGCTTATTCGGGGGTGGGACTGAAGCTTTCTTT. This chain uses TRBV7-2 with TRBJ1-1; possibly TRBD1 for D (5 bases). Germline CDR1 and CDR2: SGHTA and FQGNSA. This CDR3 has 14 residues. Trimming shortened V by 2 bases and J by 5 bases, and 12 bases separated the two germline ends.

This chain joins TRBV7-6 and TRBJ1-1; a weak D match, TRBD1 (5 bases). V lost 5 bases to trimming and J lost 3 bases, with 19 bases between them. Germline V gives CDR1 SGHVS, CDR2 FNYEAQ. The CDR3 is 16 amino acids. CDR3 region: CASSRGQRVGDTEAFF. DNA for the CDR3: TGTGCCAGCAGCCGAGGACAAAGGGTTGGGGACACTGAAGCTTTCTTT.

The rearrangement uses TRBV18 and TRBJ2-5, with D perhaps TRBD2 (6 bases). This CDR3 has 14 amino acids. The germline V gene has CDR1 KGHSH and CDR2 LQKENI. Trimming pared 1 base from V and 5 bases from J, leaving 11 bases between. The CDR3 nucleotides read TGTGCCAGCTCACCACGGAGGGCTGGGGAGACCCAGTACTTC. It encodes CASSPRRAGETQYF. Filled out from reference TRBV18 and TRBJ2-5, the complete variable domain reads NAGVMQNPRHLVRRRGQEARLRCSPMKGHSHVYWYRQLPEEGLKFMVYLQKENIIDESGMPKERFSAEFPKEGPSILRIQQVVRGDSAAYFCASSPRRAGETQYFGPGTRLLVL.